What follows are 28 T cell receptor beta chains derived from one specimen sequenced in a study of long-term antiretroviral therapy in people with HIV. An immunoSEQ assay, version v3.0, was performed at survey level. The repertoire was sequenced with immunoSEQ multiplex PCR; TCRdb's copy has only in-frame clones and lacks some. This sample carries some 20,000 clones, around four fifths of them seen once, and the ten largest clones take around 9.5%. Sample: unsorted PBMCs, taken 1.2 years after starting antiretroviral therapy. These TCRs come from a woman aged 40 to 50 with HIV.

The J gene is TRBJ2-1, the V gene TRBV29-1, with 7 bases matching TRBD2. The length of the CDR3 is 14 residues. Germline V lookup: CDR1 SQVTM, CDR2 ANQGSEA. The J segment lost 4 bases and the V segment lost 4 bases, leaving 7 bases of the junction unmatched. The CDR3 region is CSVGGGSVYNEQFF. CDR3 coding DNA: TGCAGCGTTGGTGGCGGGAGTGTTTACAATGAGCAGTTCTTC.

This sequence joins TRBV10-1 and TRBJ2-3; maybe TRBD2 (6 bases). Trimming shortened V by 10 bases and J by 6 bases, and 20 bases separated the two germline ends. This CDR3 has 14 residues. The germline V gene encodes CDR1 WNHNN and CDR2 SYGVQD (reference sequence). CDR3 nucleotide sequence: TGCGCCATCAGACTAGTCGCTTTGCACGATACGCAGTATTTT. Its translation: CAIRLVALHDTQYF.

This chain uses TRBV28 with TRBJ1-4; D gene uncertain. The germline V gene encodes CDR1 MDHEN and CDR2 SYDVKM. The ends were cut back, 5 bases at V and 7 bases at J, with 5 bases in the middle. The CDR3 has 11 residues. The CDR3, as DNA: TGTGCCAGCAGTGTTCTTGAAAAACTGTTTTTT. Protein: CASSVLEKLFF.

The chain employs TRBV7-3 and TRBJ2-3; TRBD1 aligns across 9 bases. Trimming removed 4 bases from V and 0 bases from J; junction bases left unmatched: 2. This CDR3 contains 15 residues. CDR1 is SGHTA and CDR2 is FQGTGA in the germline V gene. CDR3 sequence: CASSWTGASTDTQYF. Here the CDR3 DNA reads TGTGCCAGCAGCTGGACAGGGGCGAGCACAGATACGCAGTATTTT.

The chain uses TRBV28 and TRBJ1-4; D gene uncertain. The CDR3 runs 17 residues. Looked up from germline, CDR1 is MDHEN and CDR2 is SYDVKM. V dropped 1 base and J dropped 0 bases, with 12 bases sitting between them. CDR3 DNA sequence: TGTGCCAGCAGTTTATTTCTAGGGCTCGCAACTAATGAAAAACTGTTTTTT. Encoded protein: CASSLFLGLATNEKLFF. The full variable domain, its missing parts supplied by reference TRBV28 and TRBJ1-4, is DVKVTQSSRYLVKRTGEKVFLECVQDMDHENMFWYRQDPGLGLRLIYFSYDVKMKEKGDIPEGYSVSREKKERFSLILESASTNQTSMYLCASSLFLGLATNEKLFFGSGTQLSVL.

The V call is TRBV7-9, the J call TRBJ2-3, with 10 positions matching TRBD1. Germline V gene lookup returns CDR1 SEHNR and CDR2 FQNEAQ (reference sequence). The J segment lost 3 bases and the V segment lost 5 bases, leaving 11 bases of the junction unmatched. The CDR3 extends over 17 amino acids. Here the CDR3 DNA reads TGTGCCAGCAGCCATGGGACAGGGGCTCCTCGAACAGATACGCAGTATTTT. It yields the protein CASSHGTGAPRTDTQYF.

J is TRBJ2-1 and V is TRBV5-1; D is undetermined. V gave up 2 bases and J gave up 4 bases, with 10 bases separating them. Germline V gene lookup returns CDR1 SGHRS and CDR2 YFSETQ. CDR3 length equals 14 residues. CDR3 loop: CASSFGEQYNEQFF. In nucleotides, the CDR3 is TGCGCCAGCAGCTTTGGCGAACAATACAATGAGCAGTTCTTC.

CDR3 loop: CASSSGQQNTGELFF. CDR3 DNA sequence: TGTGCCAGCAGCTCGGGACAGCAGAACACCGGGGAGCTGTTTTTT. V gene TRBV28 combines with J gene TRBJ2-2, with 7 bases that match TRBD1. The V gene end was trimmed by 6 bases and the J gene end by 1 base; junction bases not matched to a gene: 5. This CDR3 is 15 amino acids long. The germline gives CDR1 MDHEN, CDR2 SYDVKM.

This chain links TRBV15 with TRBJ2-1; the match to TRBD1 covers 8 bases. The junction had 9 bases not matched to a gene; V was cut back by 0 bases and J by 8 bases. Germline lookup yields CDR1 LNHNV and CDR2 YYDKDF (reference sequence). The CDR3 contains 16 residues. As DNA, the CDR3 is TGTGCCACCAGCAGAGATTGGGCAGGGGGCGGGGATGAGCAGTTCTTC. Protein sequence: CATSRDWAGGGDEQFF. Using reference TRBV15 and TRBJ2-1 for the parts outside the CDR3, the full variable domain is DAMVIQNPRYQVTQFGKPVTLSCSQTLNHNVMYWYQQKSSQAPKLLFHYYDKDFNNEADTPDNFQSRRPNTSFCFLDIRSPGLGDTAMYLCATSRDWAGGGDEQFFGPGTRLTVL.

The genes are TRBV6-1 and TRBJ2-7; no reliable D call. V was shortened by 7 bases and J by 2 bases, with 3 bases between the two germline ends. The V gene's germline CDR1 is MNHNS and CDR2 SASEGT. The CDR3 runs to 10 residues. The CDR3 nucleotides are TGTGCCAGCAACGCCTACGAGCAGTACTTC. This sequence encodes CASNAYEQYF.

CDR3 nucleotides: TGTGCCAGCAGCTTCCTAGCGGGAGAGTGGGCAGATACGCAGTATTTT. Its protein is CASSFLAGEWADTQYF. The chain recombines TRBV7-2 with TRBJ2-3; 10 bases align to TRBD2. The CDR3 spans 16 residues. The trim removed 3 bases at V and 4 bases at J, leaving 7 bases unmatched. Germline lookup yields CDR1 SGHTA and CDR2 FQGNSA.

This rearrangement joins TRBV10-3 to TRBJ1-1; TRBD1 matches 8 bases. The germline V gene has CDR1 ENHRY and CDR2 SYGVKD. Trimming took 7 bases from V and 1 from J; bases not matched to a gene: 5. This CDR3 has 14 amino acids. The CDR3, as DNA: TGTGCCATCACGCGACAGGGGCGGAACACTGAAGCTTTCTTT. Protein sequence: CAITRQGRNTEAFF.

The chain links TRBV6-5 to TRBJ2-5; 12 bases are shared with TRBD2. V trimming: 5 bases; J trimming: 5 bases; junction bases outside the gene matches: 6. The germline CDR1 and CDR2 sequences are MNHEY and SVGAGI. CDR3 length equals 15 residues. Written as DNA, the CDR3 is TGTGCCAGCAGTCCCGGACTAGCGGGACTGGAGACCCAGTACTTC. Protein: CASSPGLAGLETQYF.

V usage is TRBV5-4 and J usage is TRBJ2-1; TRBD2 matches at 13 bases. Germline loops: CDR1 SGHNT, CDR2 YYREEE (reference sequence). This CDR3 has 15 residues. V was clipped by 4 bases and J by 10 bases; unmatched bases: 8. CDR3: CASSQGGTSGIEQFF. CDR3 nucleotides: TGTGCCAGCAGCCAAGGAGGGACTAGCGGGATCGAGCAGTTCTTC.

V usage is TRBV18 and J usage is TRBJ2-1; tentatively, D is TRBD2 (5 bases). The CDR3 length is 12 residues. CDR1 and CDR2 (germline): KGHSH, LQKENI. V was clipped by 6 bases and J by 7 bases, with 10 bases between them. CDR3: CASSRETNEQFF. In DNA, the CDR3 is TGTGCCAGCTCGAGGGAAACTAATGAGCAGTTCTTC.

The chain is built from TRBV7-9 and TRBJ2-3; possible D gene TRBD2, 5 bases. CDR1 is SEHNR, CDR2 FQNEAQ, per germline (reference sequence). This CDR3 is 14 amino acids long. V was shortened by 1 base and J by 2 bases, with 7 bases between the two germline ends. CDR3 bases: TGTGCCAGCAGCTTAGACGGGAACACAGATACGCAGTATTTT. Translated, it gives CASSLDGNTDTQYF.

This chain joins TRBV18 and TRBJ2-3, with a possible D match to TRBD2 (6 bases). V was pared by 4 bases and J by 3 bases, with 11 bases between. Germline loops: CDR1 KGHSH, CDR2 LQKENI. The CDR3 runs to 14 residues. DNA for the CDR3: TGTGCCAGCTCACGCGGGACTGCAACAGATACGCAGTATTTT. Protein sequence: CASSRGTATDTQYF.

The chain is built from TRBV2 and TRBJ2-3; possible D gene TRBD2, 6 bases. V was pared by 3 bases and J by 1 base, with 14 bases between. Germline assignment: CDR1 SNHLY and CDR2 FYNNEI. The CDR3 runs to 16 residues. The CDR3 DNA reads TGTGCCAGCAGTGAGCCCCCTAGCGAGCGCACAGATACGCAGTATTTT. This codes for CASSEPPSERTDTQYF.

The table lists this clone with a count of one. The chain carries TRBV6-5 and TRBJ2-7, with TRBD1 matching 10 bases. Trimming took 6 bases from V and 1 from J; bases not matched to a gene: 6. Germline V gives CDR1 MNHEY, CDR2 SVGAGI. The CDR3 totals 15 residues. The DNA for the CDR3 is TGTGCCAGCAGATCTGGGACAGGGGCTTCCTACGAGCAGTACTTC. Translation gives CASRSGTGASYEQYF.

This chain joins TRBV5-6 and TRBJ2-1; D call uncertain. The CDR3 sequence is 11 residues long. The V end was cut by 2 bases, the J end by 5 bases, with 2 bases between. The germline CDR1 and CDR2 sequences are SGHDT and YYEEEE. CDR3 in DNA: TGTGCCAGCAGCTTAAACAATGAGCAGTTCTTC. Translated: CASSLNNEQFF.

V usage is TRBV27 and J usage is TRBJ1-5; tentatively, D is TRBD1 (6 bases). Germline-derived CDR1 and CDR2 are MNHEY and SMNVEV (reference sequence). V was cut by 6 bases and J by 3 bases, with 15 bases left in between. The CDR3 sequence is 15 residues long. The CDR3 DNA reads as TGTGCCAGCAGCTCAGCGACAGGTTTCAATCAGCCCCAGCATTTT. Its protein product is CASSSATGFNQPQHF.

The chain is built from TRBV5-6 and TRBJ1-3; D remains unclear. This CDR3 has 15 amino acids. Germline CDR1 reads SGHDT; CDR2 reads YYEEEE. V was clipped by 3 bases and J by 0 bases, with 10 bases between them. In DNA form, the CDR3 reads TGTGCCAGCAGCTACACAGCCTACTCTGGAAACACCATATATTTT. Residues: CASSYTAYSGNTIYF.

The chain has TRBV11-2 and TRBJ2-1; 7 bases agree with TRBD2. The CDR3 totals 14 residues. V gave up 4 bases and J gave up 6 bases; unmatched junction bases: 6. Germline CDR1 and CDR2: SGHAT and FQNNGV. The CDR3 loop reads CASSSVTSLNEQFF. The CDR3 DNA reads TGTGCCAGCAGCTCCGTGACTAGCCTCAATGAGCAGTTCTTC. The full variable domain, rest sourced from reference TRBV11-2 and TRBJ2-1, is EAGVAQSPRYKIIEKRQSVAFWCNPISGHATLYWYQQILGQGPKLLIQFQNNGVVDDSQLPKDRFSAERLKGVDSTLKIQPAKLEDSAVYLCASSSVTSLNEQFFGPGTRLTVL.

The chain carries TRBV19 and TRBJ1-1; a weak D match, TRBD1 (5 bases). The CDR3 runs to 13 residues. Germline V lookup: CDR1 LNHDA, CDR2 SQIVND (reference sequence). V dropped 7 bases and J dropped 4 bases, with 13 bases sitting between them. This CDR3 is CASTPGMVTEAFF. CDR3 DNA sequence: TGTGCCAGTACCCCAGGGATGGTCACTGAAGCTTTCTTT.

Only one count was recorded for this clone. The rearrangement links TRBV9 to TRBJ1-3, with D unresolved. This CDR3 contains 16 residues. Per the germline V gene, CDR1 is SGDLS and CDR2 is YYNGEE. V was trimmed by 3 bases and J by 0 bases, leaving 13 bases between them. CDR3 nucleotide sequence: TGTGCCAGCAGCGACGGACTCTTGAGCTCTGGAAACACCATATATTTT. Amino acids: CASSDGLLSSGNTIYF.

This clone was counted only a few times. The chain carries TRBV7-9 and TRBJ2-7; D might be TRBD2 (6 bases). Between the trimmed V and J ends, which lost 4 bases and 2 bases, there was a span of 15 bases. The germline V gene has CDR1 SEHNR and CDR2 FQNEAQ (reference sequence). The CDR3 has 15 residues. For the CDR3, the DNA is TGTGCCAGCAGCTCTTCGGGAGATCTCCCCTACGAGCAGTACTTC. Its protein product is CASSSSGDLPYEQYF.

This clone was recorded once. The V gene is TRBV9, the J gene TRBJ2-5; 8 bases are shared with TRBD2. This CDR3 contains 17 residues. Germline V gene sequence: CDR1 SGDLS, CDR2 YYNGEE. The junction had 11 bases not matched to a gene; V was cut back by 3 bases and J by 1 base. The DNA for the CDR3 is TGTGCCAGCAGCGCCGAAGGTGGTAGCGGGATCCAAGAGACCCAGTACTTC. Its protein product is CASSAEGGSGIQETQYF.

This chain links TRBV6-5 with TRBJ2-5; 7 bases are a match to TRBD1. Germline V gene data show CDR1 as MNHEY and CDR2 as SVGAGI. J lost 2 bases, V lost 5 bases, and 5 bases had no gene match. The length of the CDR3 is 14 residues. CDR3 nucleotide sequence: TGTGCCAGCAGTCGAGGGACAGCACAAGAGACCCAGTACTTC. As protein: CASSRGTAQETQYF.